The T cell receptor beta chain under discussion was sequenced for a study of CD8 T cells in Susac syndrome. Reverse transcription of about 0.45 to 1 ug RNA was performed with random hexamers. Amplification of TCR beta CDR3 by immunoSEQ multiplex PCR spanned 54 Vbeta and 13 Jbeta. TCRdb redid the calling of the immunoSEQ multiplex PCR reads with MiXCR, one entry per CDR3 protein. Of some 450,000 distinct CDR3 sequences detected, approximately 89% appear once; the ten largest clones hold approximately 0.12%. Study results and limitations: It was acknowledged by the study that relatively few individuals were included in its TCR sequencing and HLA analysis.

This clonotype was seen only a few times. Its target is unknown. The clonotype comes from a human donor with multiple sclerosis. Material: CD8+ T cells from PBMCs.

CDR3 DNA: TGTGCCAGCACCCCATTGGGGGGCGGCTATGGCTACACCTTC. This translates into CASTPLGGGYGYTF. The chain carries TRBV27 and TRBJ1-2; D perhaps matches TRBD1 (6 bases). V shed 7 bases and J shed 4 bases, with 16 bases lying between them. Germline V lookup: CDR1 MNHEY, CDR2 SMNVEV (reference sequence). This CDR3 spans 14 amino acids.